One and the same sample provided the 8 T cell receptor beta chains below, sequenced in a study of untreated major depressive disorder. TCRdb keeps only in-frame clones here, not all; method: immunoSEQ multiplex PCR. The sample has 17,000 or so clones; 80% to 95% are singletons. Study-wide results and limits: Depressed patients' CD4+ T cells carried increased TRBV05-01 (Vbeta 5.1) usage versus control CD4+ T cells.

Their cognate antigens are unknown. Sequenced input: CD4+ T cells from PBMCs. Source of these receptors: a middle-aged woman with major depressive disorder.

This chain uses TRBV13 with TRBJ2-1; 7 nucleotides match TRBD2. From germline, CDR1 is PRHDT and CDR2 FYEKMQ (reference sequence). V lost 1 base to trimming and J lost 9 bases; unmatched junction nucleotides: 9. This CDR3 contains 15 residues. CDR3 bases: TGTGCCAGCAGCTTAGATCCGACTAGCATAAGTGAGCAGTTCTTC. Its translation is CASSLDPTSISEQFF.

This clone was observed a handful of times. V gene TRBV7-8 combines with J gene TRBJ2-7, with a tentative D call TRBD2 (5 bases). In germline, CDR1 is SGHVS, CDR2 FQNEAQ. Between the trimmed V and J ends, which lost 1 base and 6 bases, there was a span of 10 bases. CDR3 length: 13 amino acids. CDR3 amino acids: CASSLGGEREQYV. CDR3 sequence (DNA): TGTGCCAGCAGCTTAGGTGGGGAGCGCGAGCAGTACGTC.

The genes are TRBV7-9 and TRBJ1-1; D is uncertain. This CDR3 is 14 amino acids long. Germline-derived CDR1 and CDR2 are SEHNR and FQNEAQ (reference sequence). Trimming stripped 3 bases from V and 4 bases from J, with 12 bases between. The CDR3 region is CASSLRSFGTEAFF. CDR3 DNA: TGTGCCAGCAGCTTGCGGAGTTTTGGCACTGAAGCTTTCTTT.

This chain uses TRBV19 with TRBJ1-5; D uncertain. Trimming left V 1 base short and J 0 bases short, with 10 bases between. The CDR3 has 16 amino acids. Germline CDR1 reads LNHDA; CDR2 reads SQIVND (reference sequence). The CDR3 region has the DNA TGTGCCAGTAGTATAGGGACGGTCTATAGCAATCAGCCCCAGCATTTT. Encoded protein: CASSIGTVYSNQPQHF.

The chain is built from TRBV5-6 and TRBJ2-1; TRBD2 matches at 8 bases. The V gene end was trimmed by 3 bases and the J gene end by 0 bases; junction bases not matched to a gene: 2. This CDR3 contains 15 residues. CDR1 and CDR2 (germline): SGHDT, YYEEEE. The CDR3 protein is CASSYTSGSYNEQFF. The CDR3 DNA follows: TGTGCCAGCAGCTATACTAGCGGCTCCTACAATGAGCAGTTCTTC. Supplemented by reference TRBV5-6 and TRBJ2-1, the full variable domain reads DAGVTQSPTHLIKTRGQQVTLRCSPKSGHDTVSWYQQALGQGPQFIFQYYEEEERQRGNFPDRFSGHQFPNYSSELNVNALLLGDSALYLCASSYTSGSYNEQFFGPGTRLTVL.

The rearrangement uses TRBV2 and TRBJ1-4; 9 bases agree with TRBD1. From germline, CDR1 is SNHLY and CDR2 FYNNEI. Trimming removed 7 bases from V and 7 bases from J; junction bases left unmatched: 4. This CDR3 contains 13 residues. The CDR3 here is CASTQGASEKLFF. DNA for the CDR3: TGTGCCAGCACACAGGGGGCCAGTGAAAAACTGTTTTTT.

V gene TRBV30 combines with J gene TRBJ2-3; perhaps TRBD2 as D (5 bases). There are 16 residues in the CDR3. In germline, CDR1 is GTSNPN, CDR2 SVGIG (reference sequence). V was cut by 0 bases and J by 0 bases, with 13 bases left in between. CDR3 in DNA: TGTGCCTGGAGTGTAGGTGCCGGACTCAGCACAGATACGCAGTATTTT. Encoded protein: CAWSVGAGLSTDTQYF.

The chain joins TRBV6-5 to TRBJ1-2, with D unresolved. The CDR3 runs 15 residues. Germline lookup yields CDR1 MNHEY and CDR2 SVGAGI. V lost 5 bases to trimming and J lost 5 bases, with 18 bases between them. The CDR3 region is CASSTLAGQDYGYTF. Written as DNA, the CDR3 is TGTGCCAGCAGTACCCTCGCCGGGCAGGATTATGGCTACACCTTC.